This T cell receptor beta chain was recorded in a study of cytotoxic CD8 clonotypes in ibrutinib-treated CLL (dated by TCRdb to 2020 to 2022). For context, the study as a whole: The cohort included roughly 15 treatment-naive and eleven to twelve relapsed/refractory patients; 17 were IGHV unmutated. Responses were partial in some 24 patients and complete in 2; after median approximately 67 months follow-up, approximately 15 stayed in remission and some twelve progressed. Response samples were taken after a median of 12 months on treatment, ranging from roughly 6 to 36 months. On average, each sample yielded around 270,000 productive templates and tens of thousands of productive rearrangements. Of the approximately 87 participants in the trial, about two dozen had longitudinal samples available. Cryopreserved peripheral blood mononuclear cells were collected before treatment, at response, and at either disease progression or sustained remission. The paper as a whole reports these results and caveats: Sustained-remission and progressing patients did not have matched sampling times, and lymph node repertoires were not examined. Public clonotypes were rare and either shrank or stayed stable during treatment, and the rise in clonality at ibrutinib response reflected expansion of private clonotypes. Baseline clonality exceeded that of age-matched healthy donors and correlated strongly with circulating CD8+ T-cell counts. Clonality rose at ibrutinib response, remained stable during sustained remission, and dropped back toward baseline at progression.

For TCR beta library preparation, about 2 micrograms of genomic DNA was extracted from cryopreserved PBMCs. Longitudinal blood samples from CLL patients on ibrutinib monotherapy were analyzed using high-throughput TCR beta sequencing. The patients took part in an open-label, single-center phase 2 trial of ibrutinib monotherapy. A note on this clone: Its antigen remains unidentified. Qualities for individual bases were not recorded, and no much larger clone is one base off.

The CDR3 numbers 16 residues from cysteine through phenylalanine. Only CDR3 DNA is held: 48 bases, read in frame from base 1. Via the germline V gene, CDR1 is SNHLY and CDR2 FYNNEI. V is shortened by 8 bases, J by 0 bases, and the region joining them spans 14 bases. The goal of deep resolution MiSeq sequencing was a depth between 1 in 1 million and 1 in 200,000 T cells, and coverage averaged 10x per clonotype. The immunoSEQ hsTCRB Kit was used to generate TCR beta libraries. The authors' analysis ran thus. Data were analyzed with ImmunoSEQ Data Assistant and ImmunoSEQ Analyzer, with V, D and J genes assigned per IMGT definitions. Clonality, with values ranging from 0 to 1, was calculated as one minus the normalized Shannon entropy of productive rearrangement frequencies. Only overrepresented clonotypes making up at least 0.05% of each patient's repertoire were included in the public clonotype analysis. Some 13 repertoires from age-matched healthy donors, obtained from immuneACCESS, served as clonality controls. TCRdb took over this immuneACCESS table, retaining in-frame rearrangements with V and J assigned. Such tables are incomplete; in checked studies, under half of the missing clones stem from an unresolved V gene, and the remainder is unexplained. V, J and clone size are taken as reported in that table, and D and trimming were inferred from the DNA itself. For this sample the table gives more than 7,500 clones, of which more than 65% were detected only once. The biggest ten clones account for 3% to 4% of the sample.

Sequences were derived from PBMCs, sampled before ibrutinib treatment. Recombination linked TRBV2 to TRBJ2-6; perhaps TRBD1 is the D gene, with 6 bases matching. This TCR was sampled from a human donor with chronic lymphocytic leukemia. The DNA sequence reads TGTGCCAGCTGGCAGGGGAAGCACTCTGGGGCCAACGTCCTGACTTTC. This sequence encodes CASWQGKHSGANVLTF.